This is a list of T cell receptor beta chains from one sample in a study of CD8 T cells in ankylosing spondylitis. TCRdb passed the 5' RACE reads through MiXCR, listing each CDR3 protein once. The sample shows a few hundred thousand distinct CDR3 sequences, roughly 20% of them seen only once. The sample comprised blood, either unsorted or a sorted T cell fraction (not recorded which). These receptors were obtained from a female donor with ankylosing spondylitis or in good health (not recorded which). The CDR3 runs from the conserved cysteine through the conserved F or W. The D gene is left open where the match is weak. Size is stated for part of the rows, as once, few or many counts, or as a class when the clone is expanded.

>TRBJ2-1|TRBD1|few|TRBV5-1
TGCGCCAGCAGCTTGGATGGACAGGCAAGTAATGAGCAGTTCTTC
CASSLDGQASNEQFF
>TRBJ1-1|NA|many|TRBV19
TGTGCCAGTAGTCCTACACAAAACACTGAAGCTTTCTTT
CASSPTQNTEAFF
>TRBJ1-2|NA|few|TRBV3-1
TGTGCCAGCAGCCAGGAGGGTTTGAACTATGGCTACACCTTC
CASSQEGLNYGYTF
>TRBJ2-1|TRBD1|few|TRBV6-1
TGTGCCAGCAGACCCCGGGACAGGGACTACAATGAGCAGTTCTTC
CASRPRDRDYNEQFF
>TRBJ1-2|NA|NA|TRBV12-3/TRBV12-4
TGTGCCAGCAGGGGTTCCATATGGGAGGGCTATGGCTACACCTTC
CASRGSIWEGYGYTF
>TRBJ1-5|NA|NA|TRBV19
TGTGCCAGTAGTCGAACGAAAGGGTCTGATCAGCCCCAGCATTTT
CASSRTKGSDQPQHF
>TRBJ2-3|TRBD2|few|TRBV20-1
TGCAGTGCTAGACGACTAGCGGGACGTTCAGATACGCAGTATTTT
CSARRLAGRSDTQYF
>TRBJ2-7|TRBD2|NA|TRBV5-1
TGCGCCAGCAGCTTGGGCGGGAGGTGGACGTCCCACTCCTACGAGCAGTACTTC
CASSLGGRWTSHSYEQYF
>TRBJ2-3|NA|many|TRBV20-1
TGCAGTGCTAGATCCCCCTCGGGGTCAGATACGCAGTATTTT
CSARSPSGSDTQYF
>TRBJ2-7|NA|NA|TRBV11-2
TGTGCCAGCAGCCCCCCCAGGGACCGAACCCAATGGACCTACGAGCAGTACTTC
CASSPPRDRTQWTYEQYF
>TRBJ2-7|TRBD2|few|TRBV11-2
TGTGCCAGCACCGTAGCGGGGGCCTACGAGCAGTACTTC
CASTVAGAYEQYF
>TRBJ2-7|TRBD2|few|TRBV20-1
TGCAGTGCTAGAGATCCCACGGGACTAGCGGGAGGGGGGCTCTACGAGCAGTACTTC
CSARDPTGLAGGGLYEQYF
>TRBJ2-2|NA|few|TRBV12-3/TRBV12-4
TGTGCCAGCAGTTTCAGTAACGGGGAGCTGTTTTTT
CASSFSNGELFF
>TRBJ1-4|NA|NA|TRBV7-9
TGTGCCAGCAGTTTGCAACAGGCCAATGAAAAACTGTTTTTT
CASSLQQANEKLFF
>TRBJ2-7|TRBD2|NA|TRBV10-3
TGTGCCATCAGTGAGACTAGCGCCTCGTCTCCACTCGAGCAGTACTTC
CAISETSASSPLEQYF
>TRBJ2-6|NA|few|TRBV6-2/TRBV6-3
TGTGCCAGCAGCCCCCCGGAGGCGGGGGCCAACGTCCTGACTTTC
CASSPPEAGANVLTF
>TRBJ2-1|TRBD2|few|TRBV12-3/TRBV12-4
TGTGCCAGCAGAGGTACTAGCGGGAGACACAATGAGCAGTTCTTC
CASRGTSGRHNEQFF
>TRBJ1-6|NA|NA|TRBV5-6
TGTGCCAGCCAGCGCGAGATGAGCTCCTATAATTCACCCCTCCACTTT
CASQREMSSYNSPLHF
>TRBJ1-1|NA|NA|TRBV29-1
TGCAGCGTCGCTTCCTTGGACCGGGGAGACACTGAAGCTTTCTTT
CSVASLDRGDTEAFF
>TRBJ1-4|NA|NA|TRBV6-6
TGTGCCAGCAGCGTCGGGAGGGAAAAACTGTTTTTT
CASSVGREKLFF
>TRBJ2-5|TRBD1|NA|TRBV20-1
TGCAGTGCTGGGGGACAGAACCAAGAGACCCAGTACTTC
CSAGGQNQETQYF
>TRBJ2-5|NA|NA|TRBV7-2
TGTGCCAGCAGCTTAGAGGTTTTGCGGGAGACCCAGTACTTC
CASSLEVLRETQYF
>TRBJ2-7|NA|many|TRBV5-1
TGCGCCAGCTCGGGCGCAAGCGAGGTCGAGCAGTACTTC
CASSGASEVEQYF
>TRBJ2-5|TRBD2|few|TRBV20-1
TGCAGTGCTAGAATTCCGGGAGGGGGGCTTGGTTGGGAGACCCAGTACTTC
CSARIPGGGLGWETQYF